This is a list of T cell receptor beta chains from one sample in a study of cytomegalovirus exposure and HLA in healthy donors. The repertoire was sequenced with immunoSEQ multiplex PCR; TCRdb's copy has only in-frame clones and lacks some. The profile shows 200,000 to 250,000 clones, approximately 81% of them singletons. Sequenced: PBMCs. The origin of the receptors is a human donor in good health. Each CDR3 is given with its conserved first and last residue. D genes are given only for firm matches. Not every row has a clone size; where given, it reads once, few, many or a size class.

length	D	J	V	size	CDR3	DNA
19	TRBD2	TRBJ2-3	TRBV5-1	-	CASSLGSITSGAYTDTQYF	TGCGCCAGCAGCTTGGGGAGTATCACTAGCGGGGCTTACACAGATACGCAGTATTTT
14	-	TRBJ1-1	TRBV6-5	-	CASSRQRTNTEAFF	TGTGCCAGCAGCAGACAGAGAACAAACACTGAAGCTTTCTTT
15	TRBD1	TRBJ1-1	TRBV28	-	CASRRTGYMNTEAFF	TGTGCCAGCAGGAGGACAGGGTACATGAACACTGAAGCTTTCTTT
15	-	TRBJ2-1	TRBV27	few	CASSQLPFQGHEQFF	TGTGCCAGCAGTCAACTACCCTTCCAGGGGCATGAGCAGTTCTTC
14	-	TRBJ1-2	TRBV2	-	CASSERSTYYGYTF	TGTGCCAGCAGTGAACGGTCTACCTACTATGGCTACACCTTC
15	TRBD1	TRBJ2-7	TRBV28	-	CASSSTGGYSYEQYF	TGTGCCAGCAGTTCCACAGGGGGGTATTCCTACGAGCAGTACTTC
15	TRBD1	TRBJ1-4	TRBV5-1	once	CASSFNQGANEKLFF	TGCGCCAGCAGCTTCAATCAGGGGGCAAATGAAAAACTGTTTTTT
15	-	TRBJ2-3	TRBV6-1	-	CASSEAPIEPSTQYF	TGTGCCAGCAGTGAAGCCCCTATAGAGCCATCTACGCAGTATTTT
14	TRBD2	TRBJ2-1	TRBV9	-	CASSAAGSYNEQFF	TGTGCCAGCAGCGCAGCGGGGTCCTACAATGAGCAGTTCTTC
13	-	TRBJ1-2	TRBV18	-	CASSPTQAYGYTF	TGTGCCAGCTCACCCACTCAGGCGTATGGCTACACCTTC
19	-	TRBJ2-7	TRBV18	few	CASSGPTGGSAGGNYEQYF	TGTGCCAGCTCAGGGCCGACAGGGGGATCAGCGGGAGGGAACTACGAGCAGTACTTC
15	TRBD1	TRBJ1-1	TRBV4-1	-	CASSHGLGDRAEAFF	TGCGCCAGCAGCCACGGGCTGGGGGACAGGGCTGAAGCTTTCTTT
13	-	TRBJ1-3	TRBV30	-	CAWSVSTGNTIYF	TGTGCCTGGAGTGTATCCACAGGAAACACCATATATTTT
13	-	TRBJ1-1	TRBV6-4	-	CASSAGGNTEAFF	TGTGCCAGCAGTGCGGGGGGCAACACTGAAGCTTTCTTT
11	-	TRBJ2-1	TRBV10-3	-	CAISELNEQFF	TGTGCCATCAGTGAGTTAAATGAGCAGTTCTTC
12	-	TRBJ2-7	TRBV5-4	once	CASSGGLYEQYF	TGTGCCAGCAGCGGGGGCCTCTACGAGCAGTACTTC
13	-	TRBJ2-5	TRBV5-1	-	CASSFRLQETQYF	TGCGCCAGCAGCTTTCGACTCCAAGAGACCCAGTACTTC
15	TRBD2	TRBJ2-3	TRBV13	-	CASSLGSSGRDTQYF	TGTGCCAGCAGCTTAGGATCTAGCGGGAGAGATACGCAGTATTTT
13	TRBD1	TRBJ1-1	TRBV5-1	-	CASSSGQGAEAFF	TGCGCCAGCAGTTCCGGACAGGGCGCTGAAGCTTTCTTT
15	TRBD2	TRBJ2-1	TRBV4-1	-	CASSQEDGRVHEQFF	TGCGCCAGCAGCCAAGAAGATGGGAGGGTCCATGAGCAGTTCTTC
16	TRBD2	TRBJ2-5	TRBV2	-	CASRGLAGAAGETQYF	TGTGCCAGCAGAGGACTAGCGGGAGCGGCGGGGGAGACCCAGTACTTC
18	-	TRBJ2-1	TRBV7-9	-	CASSFPPKRVPINNEQFF	TGTGCCAGCAGCTTCCCCCCGAAACGGGTCCCAATCAACAATGAGCAGTTCTTC